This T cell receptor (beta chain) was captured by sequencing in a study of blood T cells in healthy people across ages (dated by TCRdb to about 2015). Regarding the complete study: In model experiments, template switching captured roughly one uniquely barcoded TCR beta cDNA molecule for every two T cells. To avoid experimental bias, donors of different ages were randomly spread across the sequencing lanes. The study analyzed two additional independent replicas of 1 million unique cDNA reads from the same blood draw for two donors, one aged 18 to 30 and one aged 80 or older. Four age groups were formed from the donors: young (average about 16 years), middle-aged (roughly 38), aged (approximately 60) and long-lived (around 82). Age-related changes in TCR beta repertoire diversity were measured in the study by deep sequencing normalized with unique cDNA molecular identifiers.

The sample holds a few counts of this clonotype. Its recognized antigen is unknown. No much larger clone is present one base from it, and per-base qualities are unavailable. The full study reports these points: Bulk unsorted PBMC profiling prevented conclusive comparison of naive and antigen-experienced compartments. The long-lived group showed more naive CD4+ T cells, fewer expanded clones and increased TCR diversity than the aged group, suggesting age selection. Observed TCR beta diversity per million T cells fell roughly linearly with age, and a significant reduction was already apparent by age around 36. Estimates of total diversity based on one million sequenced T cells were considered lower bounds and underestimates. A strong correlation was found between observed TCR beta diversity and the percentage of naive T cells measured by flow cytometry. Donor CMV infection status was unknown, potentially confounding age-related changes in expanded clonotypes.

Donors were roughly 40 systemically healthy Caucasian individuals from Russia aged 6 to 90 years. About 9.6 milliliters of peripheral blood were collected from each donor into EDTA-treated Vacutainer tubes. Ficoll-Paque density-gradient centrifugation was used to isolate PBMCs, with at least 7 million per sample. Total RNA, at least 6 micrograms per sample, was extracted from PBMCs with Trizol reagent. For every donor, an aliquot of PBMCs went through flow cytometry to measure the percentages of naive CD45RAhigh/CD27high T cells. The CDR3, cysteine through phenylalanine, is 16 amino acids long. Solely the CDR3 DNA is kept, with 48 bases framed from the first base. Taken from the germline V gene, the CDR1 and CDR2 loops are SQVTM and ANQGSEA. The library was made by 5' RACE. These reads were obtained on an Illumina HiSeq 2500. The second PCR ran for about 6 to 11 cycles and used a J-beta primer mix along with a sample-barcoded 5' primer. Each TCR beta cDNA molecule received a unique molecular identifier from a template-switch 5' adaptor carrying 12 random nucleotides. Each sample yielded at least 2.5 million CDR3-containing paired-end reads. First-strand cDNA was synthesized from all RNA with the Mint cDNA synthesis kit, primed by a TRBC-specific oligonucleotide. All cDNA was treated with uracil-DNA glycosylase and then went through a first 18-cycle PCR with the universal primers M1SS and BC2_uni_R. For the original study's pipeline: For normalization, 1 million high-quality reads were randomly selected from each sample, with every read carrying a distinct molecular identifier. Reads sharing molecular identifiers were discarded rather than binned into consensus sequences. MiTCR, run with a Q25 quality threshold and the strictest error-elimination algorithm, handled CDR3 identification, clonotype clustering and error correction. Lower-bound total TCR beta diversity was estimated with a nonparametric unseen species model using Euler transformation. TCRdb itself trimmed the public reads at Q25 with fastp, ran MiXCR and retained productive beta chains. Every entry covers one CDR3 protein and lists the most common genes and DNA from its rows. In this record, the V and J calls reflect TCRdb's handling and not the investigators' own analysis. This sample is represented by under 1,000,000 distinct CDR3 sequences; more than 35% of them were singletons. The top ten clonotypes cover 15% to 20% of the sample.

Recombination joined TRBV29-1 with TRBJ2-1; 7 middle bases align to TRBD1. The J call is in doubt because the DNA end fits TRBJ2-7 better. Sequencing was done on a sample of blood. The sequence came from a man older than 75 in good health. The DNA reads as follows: TGCAGCGTACCGAGGACAGGCCCGAGCTCCTACAATGAGCAGTACTTC. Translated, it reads CSVPRTGPSSYNEQYF.